Each of the 29 T cell receptor beta chains below was sequenced from the same sample in a study of response to subunit inactivated influenza vaccine. TCRdb passed the RT-PCR reads through MiXCR, listing each CDR3 protein once. The sample carries 200,000 to 300,000 distinct CDR3 sequences, 10% to 15% recorded once. Source: non-naive T cells sorted from PBMCs, taken 14 days before vaccination. These receptors originate from a man aged 45-65 years who received an inactivated influenza vaccine.

This clonotype appeared a few times. V and J are TRBV28 and TRBJ2-1; 8 nucleotides agree with TRBD1. The CDR3 is 14 residues long. V was clipped by 10 bases and J by 4 bases; unmatched bases: 9. The germline gives CDR1 MDHEN, CDR2 SYDVKM. The CDR3 reads CAKNRTGLYNEQFF. CDR3 DNA: TGTGCCAAAAATCGGACAGGGCTATACAATGAGCAGTTCTTC.

The sample holds a few counts of this clonotype. The chain carries TRBV12-3 or TRBV12-4 and TRBJ2-5, with 12 bases aligning to TRBD2. V dropped 5 bases and J dropped 5; count of bases not matched to a gene: 9. The CDR3 length is 16 residues. The CDR3 DNA reads as TGTGCCAGCAGTCCTACGACTAGCGGGAGTCGGGAGACCCAGTACTTC. Its translation: CASSPTTSGSRETQYF.

The V gene is TRBV6-1, the J gene TRBJ1-2; D is unclear. The CDR3 is 14 amino acids. CDR1 is MNHNS, CDR2 SASEGT, per germline. V was pared by 6 bases and J by 5 bases, with 16 bases between. CDR3 sequence reads: CASSPTARLYGYTF. The DNA of the CDR3 is TGTGCCAGCAGCCCGACCGCCCGGTTGTATGGCTACACCTTC.

This chain connects TRBV5-1 to TRBJ2-5, with 8 bases matching TRBD1. V lost 2 bases, J lost 5 bases, and 14 bases stayed unmatched. Germline-derived CDR1 and CDR2 are SGHRS and YFSETQ. This CDR3 is 17 amino acids long. This CDR3 reads CASSLGLNTDRVETQYF. The DNA for the CDR3 is TGCGCCAGCAGCTTAGGTCTAAACACGGACAGGGTCGAGACCCAGTACTTC. The full variable domain, completed using reference TRBV5-1 and TRBJ2-5, is KAGVTQTPRYLIKTRGQQVTLSCSPISGHRSVSWYQQTPGQGLQFLFEYFSETQRNKGNFPGRFSGRQFSNSRSEMNVSTLELGDSALYLCASSLGLNTDRVETQYFGPGTRLLVL.

The genes are TRBV19 and TRBJ2-2; no clear D. The length of the CDR3 is 12 residues. The ends were cut back, 2 bases at V and 6 bases at J, with 4 bases in the middle. The germline gives CDR1 LNHDA, CDR2 SQIVND (reference sequence). Here the CDR3 reads CASSIRAGELFF. In DNA, the CDR3 is TGTGCCAGTAGTATAAGGGCCGGGGAGCTGTTTTTT. The entire variable domain, with the rest obtained from reference TRBV19 and TRBJ2-2, is as follows: DGGITQSPKYLFRKEGQNVTLSCEQNLNHDAMYWYRQDPGQGLRLIYYSQIVNDFQKGDIAEGYSVSREKKESFPLTVTSAQKNPTAFYLCASSIRAGELFFGEGSRLTVL.

The rearrangement links TRBV6-5 to TRBJ1-4, with D possibly TRBD1 on 6 matching bases. Germline loops: CDR1 MNHEY, CDR2 SVGAGI. CDR3 length: 15 amino acids. V was clipped by 1 base and J by 5 bases, with 11 bases between them. The CDR3 DNA is TGTGCCAGCAGTTACTATCAGGGGCCGAATGAAAAACTGTTTTTT. Translated, it gives CASSYYQGPNEKLFF.

The table lists this clonotype with a few counts. This chain uses TRBV28 with TRBJ1-4; D may be TRBD1 (5 bases). Trimming stripped 5 bases from V and 5 bases from J, with 15 bases between. CDR1 and CDR2 (germline): MDHEN, SYDVKM. The CDR3 runs to 15 residues. CDR3 sequence reads: CASSPWGRRNEKLFF. The CDR3 DNA reads TGTGCCAGCAGTCCTTGGGGCAGACGAAATGAAAAACTGTTTTTT. The complete variable domain, with remaining parts taken from reference TRBV28 and TRBJ1-4, reads DVKVTQSSRYLVKRTGEKVFLECVQDMDHENMFWYRQDPGLGLRLIYFSYDVKMKEKGDIPEGYSVSREKKERFSLILESASTNQTSMYLCASSPWGRRNEKLFFGSGTQLSVL.

This chain links TRBV3-1 with TRBJ2-1, with 8 nucleotides matching TRBD1. V gave up 6 bases and J gave up 8 bases; unmatched junction bases: 9. The CDR3 extends over 14 amino acids. Germline lookup yields CDR1 LGHDT and CDR2 YNNKEL (reference sequence). The CDR3 DNA reads TGTGCCAGCAGTCCCTGGGCAGGGGGCTATGAGCAGTTCTTC. Amino acids: CASSPWAGGYEQFF.

The gene calls are TRBV5-1 and TRBJ1-2; 10 bases align to TRBD1. This CDR3 comprises 13 residues. Germline CDR1 SGHRS, CDR2 YFSETQ. Trimming at V came to 7 bases and at J to 3 bases, leaving 3 bases not matched to a gene. The CDR3 loop is CASGTGEDYGYTF. Here the CDR3 DNA reads TGCGCCAGCGGGACAGGGGAGGACTATGGCTACACCTTC.

This clonotype was picked up a small number of times. The chain uses TRBV18 and TRBJ2-2; 8 bases are shared with TRBD2. The CDR3 length is 14 residues. The germline V gene has CDR1 KGHSH and CDR2 LQKENI. J gave up 5 bases and V 4 bases, and 3 bases lay outside the gene matches. CDR3 region: CASSLLADTGELFF. The CDR3 DNA is TGTGCCAGCTCACTACTAGCGGATACCGGGGAGCTGTTTTTT.

This clonotype was seen only a few times. The gene calls are TRBV12-3 or TRBV12-4 and TRBJ2-6; maybe TRBD2 (5 bases). The V gene lost 7 bases and the J gene lost 0 bases, with 10 bases spanning the gap. CDR3 length equals 15 residues. CDR3 nucleotides: TGTGCCAGCACCACACGGGGCTCTGGGGCCAACGTCCTGACTTTC. Protein sequence: CASTTRGSGANVLTF.

This chain uses TRBV7-2 with TRBJ2-1; maybe TRBD1 (7 bases). Per the germline V gene, CDR1 is SGHTA and CDR2 is FQGNSA. V lost 2 bases and J lost 7, with 15 bases in between. The CDR3 runs to 15 residues. The CDR3 loop reads CASSLRDSGPNEQFF. The DNA of the CDR3 is TGTGCCAGCAGCTTACGGGACAGCGGGCCGAATGAGCAGTTCTTC.

This clonotype was counted between two and nine times. The chain uses TRBV12-3 or TRBV12-4 and TRBJ2-5; 11 bases line up with TRBD2. V gave up 5 bases and J gave up 5 bases; unmatched junction bases: 10. CDR3 length: 16 residues. CDR3 in amino acids: CASSTRSGGAGETQYF. The CDR3 DNA sequence: TGTGCCAGCAGTACCCGTAGCGGGGGGGCTGGTGAGACCCAGTACTTC.

The gene calls are TRBV4-3 and TRBJ2-7; D remains ambiguous. The CDR3 extends over 13 amino acids. The germline V gene has CDR1 LGHNA and CDR2 YSLEER. The V and J ends lost 0 bases and 9 bases respectively, with 12 bases between them. The CDR3 DNA follows: TGCGCCAGCAGCCAAGATCGCGGCCTGGGGCAGTACTTC. Residues: CASSQDRGLGQYF.

The chain combines TRBV7-9 with TRBJ2-7; 7 bases map to TRBD2. The CDR3 is 17 amino acids. V gave up 1 base and J gave up 1 base; unmatched junction bases: 10. CDR1 and CDR2 (germline): SEHNR, FQNEAQ (reference sequence). CDR3 bases: TGTGCCAGCAGCTTAGGAAATAGCGGGTCCTTGTCCTACGAGCAGTACTTC. This sequence encodes CASSLGNSGSLSYEQYF. The full variable domain, rest sourced from reference TRBV7-9 and TRBJ2-7, is DTGVSQNPRHKITKRGQNVTFRCDPISEHNRLYWYRQTLGQGPEFLTYFQNEAQLEKSRLLSDRFSAERPKGSFSTLEIQRTEQGDSAMYLCASSLGNSGSLSYEQYFGPGTRLTVT.

This clonotype turned up a few times. The chain couples TRBV12-3 or TRBV12-4 to TRBJ2-7; TRBD1 agrees at 11 bases. V shed 5 bases, J shed 6 bases, and the junction held 6 bases outside the gene matches. This CDR3 is built from 14 residues. CDR3: CASSVRDRGAEQYF. The DNA of the CDR3 is TGTGCCAGCAGTGTCCGGGACAGGGGGGCCGAGCAGTACTTC.

This clonotype was counted ten times or more. The rearrangement uses TRBV2 and TRBJ2-3; D is possibly TRBD2 (6 bases). The CDR3 has 15 amino acids. The germline V gene has CDR1 SNHLY and CDR2 FYNNEI. The V gene lost 3 bases and the J gene lost 3 bases, with 13 bases spanning the gap. The CDR3 nucleotides are TGTGCCAGCAGTGACATAGGAGGGCCGACAGATACGCAGTATTTT. Translating it yields CASSDIGGPTDTQYF.

V is TRBV3-1 and J is TRBJ2-3; unclear D gene. Germline V gives CDR1 LGHDT, CDR2 YNNKEL (reference sequence). The germline V and J ends were trimmed by 6 bases and 8 bases, with 12 bases remaining between them. This CDR3 comprises 12 residues. As DNA, the CDR3 is TGTGCCAGCAGTCCAAACCGCGGTACGCAGTATTTT. Residues: CASSPNRGTQYF.

This clonotype was seen a handful of times. The rearrangement joins TRBV4-2 to TRBJ2-7; D may match TRBD1 or TRBD2 (5 bases each). The CDR3 covers 14 residues. Germline CDR1 and CDR2: LGHNA and YNFKEQ. Trimming stripped 0 bases from V and 6 bases from J, with 12 bases between. DNA for the CDR3: TGTGCCAGCAGCCAAGAATTACTCGGGACCGAGCAGTACTTC. Translating gives CASSQELLGTEQYF.

This clonotype occurred a few times. V usage is TRBV18 and J usage is TRBJ2-2, with TRBD1 matching 8 bases. The germline CDR1 and CDR2 sequences are KGHSH and LQKENI. This CDR3 region has 16 residues. Trimming took 3 bases from V and 0 from J; bases not matched to a gene: 3. CDR3: CASSPGTGANTGELFF. CDR3 coding DNA: TGTGCCAGCTCACCCGGGACAGGTGCGAACACCGGGGAGCTGTTTTTT. Based on the CDR3 plus reference TRBV18 and TRBJ2-2, the full variable domain is NAGVMQNPRHLVRRRGQEARLRCSPMKGHSHVYWYRQLPEEGLKFMVYLQKENIIDESGMPKERFSAEFPKEGPSILRIQQVVRGDSAAYFCASSPGTGANTGELFFGEGSRLTVL.

The sample holds a few counts of this clonotype. CDR3 region: CASSLDSGGLTDTQYF. CDR3 DNA sequence: TGTGCCAGCAGCTTAGATTCGGGAGGTTTGACAGATACGCAGTATTTT. This sequence joins TRBV7-6 and TRBJ2-3; 7 bases align to TRBD2. This CDR3 is 16 amino acids long. J was trimmed by 3 bases and V by 1 base; bases with no gene match: 7. CDR1 and CDR2 (germline): SGHVS, FNYEAQ. The whole variable domain, filled in from reference TRBV7-6 and TRBJ2-3, reads GAGVSQSPRYKVTKRGQDVALRCDPISGHVSLYWYRQALGQGPEFLTYFNYEAQQDKSGLPNDRFSAERPEGSISTLTIQRTEQRDSAMYRCASSLDSGGLTDTQYFGPGTRLTVL.

The V call is TRBV7-2, the J call TRBJ1-3; D gene unclear. The V and J ends lost 2 bases and 0 bases respectively, with 14 bases between them. Germline CDR1 SGHTA, CDR2 FQGNSA. The CDR3 length is 17 residues. The CDR3 sequence: CASSLSSGGISGNTIYF. The CDR3 nucleotides are TGTGCCAGCAGCTTATCGAGCGGCGGGATCTCTGGAAACACCATATATTTT.

This clonotype was observed a few times. This chain uses TRBV7-2 with TRBJ2-1; D remains unclear. Germline V gene sequence: CDR1 SGHTA, CDR2 FQGNSA. The CDR3 is made up of 15 amino acids. Trimming shortened V by 1 base and J by 4 bases, and 11 bases separated the two germline ends. CDR3 loop: CASSLVWQIYNEQFF. The CDR3 nucleotides are TGTGCCAGCAGCTTAGTATGGCAGATATACAATGAGCAGTTCTTC.

Written as DNA, the CDR3 is TGTGCCAGCAGCGCGACAATCGCCCTTGAGCAGTTCTTC. Amino acid sequence: CASSATIALEQFF. The chain employs TRBV9 and TRBJ2-1; D is unclear. Germline loops: CDR1 SGDLS, CDR2 YYNGEE. Trimming left V 3 bases short and J 9 bases short, with 13 bases between. The CDR3 is made up of 13 amino acids.

This clonotype came up a few times. The chain has TRBV28 and TRBJ1-1; D is uncertain. This CDR3 is 14 amino acids long. Germline loops: CDR1 MDHEN, CDR2 SYDVKM. Trimming shortened V by 2 bases and J by 1 base, and 8 bases separated the two germline ends. The CDR3 region is CASSLGMTNTEAFF. CDR3 bases: TGTGCCAGCAGTTTAGGCATGACGAACACTGAAGCTTTCTTT.

This chain joins TRBV5-1 and TRBJ1-1, with 7 bases fitting TRBD1. Trimming at V came to 4 bases and at J to 2 bases, leaving 2 bases not matched to a gene. This CDR3 comprises 13 residues. CDR1 SGHRS and CDR2 YFSETQ come from the germline V gene. The CDR3 DNA is TGCGCCAGCAGCCGGGACAGCAACACTGAAGCTTTCTTT. It translates to CASSRDSNTEAFF.

Ten or more counts support this clonotype. The chain couples TRBV7-9 to TRBJ2-1; 7 bases agree with TRBD1. The CDR3 covers 16 residues. CDR1 is SEHNR, CDR2 FQNEAQ, per germline (reference sequence). After removal of 3 bases from V and 0 bases from J, the junction contained 5 bases not matched to a gene. The CDR3 DNA reads as TGTGCCAGCAGCTTCCCTCCAGGGGGCTCCTACAATGAGCAGTTCTTC. Its protein is CASSFPPGGSYNEQFF. Together with reference TRBV7-9 and TRBJ2-1, the CDR3 gives the full variable domain: DTGVSQNPRHKITKRGQNVTFRCDPISEHNRLYWYRQTLGQGPEFLTYFQNEAQLEKSRLLSDRFSAERPKGSFSTLEIQRTEQGDSAMYLCASSFPPGGSYNEQFFGPGTRLTVL.

This clonotype appeared once. A much larger clone sits a single nucleotide away, making a read error possible. The chain combines TRBV3-1 with TRBJ1-1; 8 nucleotides align to TRBD1. Germline V gene lookup returns CDR1 LGHDT and CDR2 YNNKEL (reference sequence). The length of the CDR3 is 19 residues. This CDR3 reads CASSPTPGAGGATSAEALF. The DNA of the CDR3 is TGTGCCAGCAGCCCAACCCCAGGGGCAGGGGGCGCGACAAGCGCTGAAGCTCTCTTT.

The sample holds a few counts of this clonotype. CDR3 loop: CASSTPGMPGYTF. In DNA form, the CDR3 reads TGTGCCAGCAGTACCCCAGGGATGCCTGGCTACACCTTC. The chain uses TRBV6-1 and TRBJ1-2; tentative D call: TRBD1 (5 bases). From germline, CDR1 is MNHNS and CDR2 SASEGT. The V end was cut by 5 bases, the J end by 7 bases, with 14 bases between. This CDR3 region has 13 residues.